This T cell receptor (beta chain) was sequenced during a study of beta chain features in type 1 diabetes. Broader study findings: Patients' naive, central memory and Treg TCRB repertoires seemed closer to one another than those of healthy donors.

The study reverse transcribed the entire isolated RNA, so it sequenced expressed TCRB transcripts. Produced via immunoSEQ multiplex PCR; TCRdb's table is partial and in-frame only. The sample holds 860,000 or so clones, about a sixth seen once. With regard to this clone: Its antigen is undetermined.

CDR1 and CDR2 (germline): KGHSH, LQKENI. Trimming cost V 0 bases and J 6 bases, with 11 bases left between them. This CDR3 contains 14 residues. The sample consisted of naive CD4+ T cells from blood. The rearrangement joins TRBV18 to TRBJ2-5; D is uncertain. This sequence was found in a young woman in good health. CDR3 coding DNA: TGTGCCAGCTCACCACCGACGGCTTTCCAGACCCAGTACTTC. This gives the protein CASSPPTAFQTQYF.